Listed below are T cell receptor beta chains from one sample, sequenced in a study of cytotoxic CD8 clonotypes in ibrutinib-treated CLL. The data were produced by immunoSEQ multiplex PCR, yet TCRdb's version contains in-frame clones alone and is incomplete. This table holds over 70,000 clones, about 85% found once. The input for sequencing was PBMCs, taken after 12 months of ibrutinib treatment. All receptors come from a human donor with chronic lymphocytic leukemia. CDR3s leave out the opening cysteine and the closing phenylalanine or tryptophan. Fields, in order: J gene, clone size, V gene, CDR3 protein. Part of the rows lack a size; the others show once, few, many or a class for expanded clones.

TRBJ2-3,.,TRBV7-9,ASSLADRDTQY
TRBJ2-3,.,TRBV5-1,ASSSGDREQY
TRBJ1-2,.,TRBV7-2,ASSRPGGYGYT
TRBJ1-2,once,TRBV15,ATSRDRGPLEGYT
TRBJ1-4,.,TRBV28,ASRAGPEKLF
TRBJ2-3,few,TRBV7-2,ASSPPTGRVTDTQY
TRBJ2-5,.,TRBV9,ASSVGGSSETQY
TRBJ2-2,.,TRBV7-3,ASSLSPTRGNTGELF
TRBJ2-7,.,TRBV5-6,ASRAGTYSYEQY
TRBJ2-5,.,TRBV15,ATHLSGRQETQY
TRBJ2-5,.,TRBV7-9,ASSLGRQSYQETQY
TRBJ1-1,.,TRBV28,ASSPFLLVPGQGIRNTEAF
TRBJ2-7,.,TRBV7-9,ASSLPIGGAYEQY
TRBJ2-7,few,TRBV19,ASSARQSSYEQY
TRBJ2-2,.,TRBV7-9,ASSFRGTSTGELF
TRBJ2-3,.,TRBV5-5,ASSRAVSPGTDTQY
TRBJ2-1,.,TRBV5-1,ASSLGENEQF
TRBJ1-5,.,TRBV6-6,ASHPIGPHQPQH
TRBJ2-1,.,TRBV7-2,ASSAGDWSEQF
TRBJ2-1,.,TRBV7-3,ASSSGLAGVGEQF
TRBJ2-5,.,TRBV29-1,SAGPRGGLGETQY
TRBJ1-1,.,TRBV5-1,ASSLTDRNTEAF
TRBJ1-2,.,TRBV28,ASSLGGWSYGYT
TRBJ2-4,once,TRBV11-1,ASSPVGGGIQY
TRBJ2-2,.,TRBV5-1,ASTPINTGELF
TRBJ2-3,.,TRBV25-1,ASSDPDRGEADTQY
TRBJ2-7,.,TRBV28,ASTRGFEQY
TRBJ1-5,.,TRBV6-5,ASSSGTGGNQPQH
TRBJ2-3,.,TRBV2,ASSAQGAGTDTQY
TRBJ1-5,few,TRBV5-3,GYVRPTKENQPQH
TRBJ2-7,.,TRBV30,AWSVAGRSGDEQY
TRBJ2-3,.,TRBV18,ASSPYSGRGADTQY
TRBJ2-2,.,TRBV7-2,ASSSILAGAGELF
TRBJ2-1,.,TRBV11-2,ASRPLVRSEQF
TRBJ2-7,few,TRBV5-1,ASSADRAPYEQY
TRBJ2-6,.,TRBV28,ASSLPWGTGANVLT
TRBJ2-7,.,TRBV7-9,ASSQTGPHEQY
TRBJ2-7,.,TRBV5-1,ASSLEGQGAYEQY
TRBJ1-5,.,TRBV12-5,ASGWGNQPQH
TRBJ1-1,.,TRBV29-1,SARGRPNTEAF
TRBJ2-7,.,TRBV10-3,AISGPGQGPYEQY
TRBJ2-7,few,TRBV7-9,ASSLDGGAVQY
TRBJ1-2,.,TRBV19,ASSNRGWYGYT
TRBJ2-1,.,TRBV7-3,ASSLQTGAEQF
TRBJ1-1,few,TRBV30,AWTEGGPGAF
TRBJ2-6,.,TRBV9,ASSVVGFGANVLT
TRBJ1-2,.,TRBV5-5,ASSFDPGQGFGYT